This TCR beta chain appears in the sequencing data of a study of early T cells in non-severe SARS-CoV-2 infection. Tagging with unique molecular identifiers was applied to individual cDNA molecules. TCRdb analysed the 5' RACE reads with MiXCR anew, one entry per CDR3 protein. The sample lists fewer than 50,000 distinct CDR3 sequences; 12% were seen once. Worth noting for this clonotype: No antigen is known for it.

General observations from the study: Matching against VDJdb likely underestimated virus-specific expansions, favoring anti-spike CD8.

The receptor was derived from an adult who was a healthcare worker with PCR-confirmed SARS-CoV-2 infection or an uninfected control (not recorded which). What was sequenced was whole blood.

CDR3 bases: TGTGCCAGCAGCCAAGAGATCCTTGGCACGCCAAATGGGGAGCAGTACTTC. This translates into CASSQEILGTPNGEQYF. The chain is built from TRBV14 and TRBJ2-7, with D uncertain. This CDR3 contains 17 residues. The germline gives CDR1 SGHDN, CDR2 FVKESK. With 0 bases removed from V and 7 bases from J, the gap between germline ends came to 22 bases.